The subject of this entry is one T cell receptor (beta chain). The assay was immunoSEQ multiplex PCR, and TCRdb's table has in-frame clones only and misses some. Among approximately 35,000 clones, around 88% were seen once, and the ten largest hold approximately 0.22%. The time point denotes: newly diagnosed, previously untreated cHL patient sample. Purification of CD4+ T cells from thawed PBMCs was achieved by magnetic negative selection. PBMCs representing newly diagnosed, untreated classical Hodgkin lymphoma functioned as the comparison. This sample was included in a study of PD-1 blockade in classical Hodgkin lymphoma. V lost 0 bases and J lost 5, with 11 bases in between. The germline V gene encodes CDR1 SGHRS and CDR2 YFSETQ. CDR3 length equals 14 residues.

Material: CD4+ T cells from blood. The TCR originated in a human donor with classical Hodgkin lymphoma. This chain connects TRBV5-1 to TRBJ1-1; D unclear. The CDR3 loop is CASSLADRVTEAFF. The CDR3 DNA reads as TGCGCCAGCAGCTTGGCAGATAGGGTAACTGAAGCTTTCTTT.